This T cell receptor (beta chain) was captured by sequencing in a study of human T cells and chemical hapten exposure. About the research overall: Patch tests containing 0.01% DPC, applied to the upper back, were read at 6 days. Alopecia areata, totalis or universalis was found in mostly female patients.

Noted time point: patch test 3, about 24 weeks after DPC sensitization. This sample's treatment: therapeutic diphenylcyclopropenone sensitization with weekly scalp DPC. The study drew its donors from alopecia patients who were 18 to 70 years old and suitable for DPC. This clonotype has at least ten counts. Trimming took off 2 bases at V and 7 bases at J, with 17 bases between the two ends. This CDR3 is 16 amino acids long. Germline CDR1 MNHNY, CDR2 SVGAGI (reference sequence). As the library was built, unique molecular identifiers were attached to individual cDNA molecules. TCRdb reanalysed the RACE reads using MiXCR and keeps one entry per CDR3 protein. Of 50,000 or so distinct CDR3 sequences listed, 9% to 10% are singletons.

This TCR was sampled from a woman in her forties with alopecia areata. Some clones in this sample may be carry-over from other donors' samples. The rearrangement links TRBV6-6 to TRBJ1-4; weak D call: TRBD1 (6 bases). Sequenced material: whole blood, taken in connection with sensitization to the hapten diphenylcyclopropenone (DPC). CDR3 bases: TGTGCCAGCAGTTACGCCTGGGGGGCCGGTGGTGAAAAACTGTTTTTT. It codes for CASSYAWGAGGEKLFF.